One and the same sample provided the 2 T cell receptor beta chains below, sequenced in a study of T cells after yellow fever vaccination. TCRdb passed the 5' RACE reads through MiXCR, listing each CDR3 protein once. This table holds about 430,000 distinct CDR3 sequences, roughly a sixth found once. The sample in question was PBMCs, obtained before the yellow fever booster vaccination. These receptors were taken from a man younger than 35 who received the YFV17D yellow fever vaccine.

CDR3 protein: CASRIAGGPETQYF. The CDR3 coding sequence is TGTGCCAGCAGGATAGCGGGGGGGCCGGAGACCCAGTACTTC. This sequence joins TRBV12-3 or TRBV12-4 and TRBJ2-5, with 11 bases lining up with TRBD2. The CDR3 runs to 14 residues. The V segment lost 6 bases and the J segment 5 bases; nucleotides outside the gene matches: 5.

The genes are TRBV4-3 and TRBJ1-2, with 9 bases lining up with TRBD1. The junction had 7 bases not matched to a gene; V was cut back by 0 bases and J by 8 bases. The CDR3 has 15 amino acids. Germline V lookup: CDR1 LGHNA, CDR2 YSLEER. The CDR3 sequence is CASSQEWDREYGYTF. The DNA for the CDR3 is TGCGCCAGCAGCCAAGAATGGGACAGGGAGTACGGCTACACCTTC.